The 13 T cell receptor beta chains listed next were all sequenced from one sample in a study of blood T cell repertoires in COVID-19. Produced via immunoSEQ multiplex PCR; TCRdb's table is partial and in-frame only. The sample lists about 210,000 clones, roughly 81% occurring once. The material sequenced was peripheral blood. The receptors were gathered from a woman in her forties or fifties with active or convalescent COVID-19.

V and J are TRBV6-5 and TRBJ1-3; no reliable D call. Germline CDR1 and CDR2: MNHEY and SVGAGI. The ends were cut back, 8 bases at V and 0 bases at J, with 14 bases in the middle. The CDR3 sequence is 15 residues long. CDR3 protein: CASLYIPSSGNTIYF. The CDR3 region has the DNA TGTGCCAGCTTGTACATCCCAAGCTCTGGAAACACCATATATTTT.

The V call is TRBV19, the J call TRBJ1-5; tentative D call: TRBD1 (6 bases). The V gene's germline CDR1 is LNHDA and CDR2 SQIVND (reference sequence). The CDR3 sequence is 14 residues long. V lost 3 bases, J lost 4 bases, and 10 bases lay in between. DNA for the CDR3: TGTGCCAGTAGTATCGGGGGGGCGAATCAGCCCCAGCATTTT. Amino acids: CASSIGGANQPQHF.

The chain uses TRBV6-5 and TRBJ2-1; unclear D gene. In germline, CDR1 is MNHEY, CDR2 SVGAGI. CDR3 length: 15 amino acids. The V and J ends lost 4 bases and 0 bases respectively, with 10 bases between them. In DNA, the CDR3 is TGTGCCAGCAGTTCCACGGCTAGCTCCTACAATGAGCAGTTCTTC. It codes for CASSSTASSYNEQFF.

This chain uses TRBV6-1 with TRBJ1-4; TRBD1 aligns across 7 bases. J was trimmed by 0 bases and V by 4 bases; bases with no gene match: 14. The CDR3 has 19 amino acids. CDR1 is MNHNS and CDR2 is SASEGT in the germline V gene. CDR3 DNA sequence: TGTGCCAGCAGTGTCCGGGACAGCTTTCAAGGGGCAACTAATGAAAAACTGTTTTTT. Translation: CASSVRDSFQGATNEKLFF.

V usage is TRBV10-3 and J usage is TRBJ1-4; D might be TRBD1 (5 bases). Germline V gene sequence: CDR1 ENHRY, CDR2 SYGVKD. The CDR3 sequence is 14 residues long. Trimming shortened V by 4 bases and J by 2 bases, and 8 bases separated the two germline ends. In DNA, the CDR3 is TGTGCCATCAGTGGTCGGGGGACTAATGAAAAACTGTTTTTT. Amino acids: CAISGRGTNEKLFF.

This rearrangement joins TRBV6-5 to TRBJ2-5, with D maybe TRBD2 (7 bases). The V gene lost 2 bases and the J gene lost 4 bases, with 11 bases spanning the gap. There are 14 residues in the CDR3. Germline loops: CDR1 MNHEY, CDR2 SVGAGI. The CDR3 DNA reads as TGTGCCAGCAGTTACAGGGGGGGAGGAGAGACCCAGTACTTC. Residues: CASSYRGGGETQYF.

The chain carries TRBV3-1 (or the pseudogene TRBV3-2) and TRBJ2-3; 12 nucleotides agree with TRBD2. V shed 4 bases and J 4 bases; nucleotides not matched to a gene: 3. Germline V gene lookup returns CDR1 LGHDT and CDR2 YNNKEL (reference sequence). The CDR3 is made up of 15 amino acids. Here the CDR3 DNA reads TGTGCCAGCAGCCGACTAGCGGGAGCGGCAGATACGCAGTATTTT. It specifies CASSRLAGAADTQYF.

The CDR3, as DNA: TGTGCCAGCAGCGTACGTGAGGGAAGCGAAGCTTTCTTT. Translation: CASSVREGSEAFF. This rearrangement joins TRBV9 to TRBJ1-1; the D is unclear. The CDR3 is 13 residues long. Trimming took off 1 base at V and 8 bases at J, with 12 bases between the two ends. Germline CDR1 reads SGDLS; CDR2 reads YYNGEE.

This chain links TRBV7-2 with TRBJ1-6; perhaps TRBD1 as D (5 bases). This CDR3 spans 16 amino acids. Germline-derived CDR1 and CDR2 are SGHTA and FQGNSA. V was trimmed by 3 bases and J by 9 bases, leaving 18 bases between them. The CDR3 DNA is TGTGCCAGCAGCTTTTATTCCTCCAGGGAGGGTTCACCCCTCCACTTT. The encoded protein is CASSFYSSREGSPLHF.

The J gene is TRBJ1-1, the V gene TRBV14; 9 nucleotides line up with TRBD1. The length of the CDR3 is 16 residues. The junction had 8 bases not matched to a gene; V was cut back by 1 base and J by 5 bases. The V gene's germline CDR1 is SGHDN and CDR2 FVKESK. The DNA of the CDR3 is TGTGCCAGCAGCCAAGTTAGGGGACAGGGCGTAACTGAAGCTTTCTTT. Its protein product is CASSQVRGQGVTEAFF.

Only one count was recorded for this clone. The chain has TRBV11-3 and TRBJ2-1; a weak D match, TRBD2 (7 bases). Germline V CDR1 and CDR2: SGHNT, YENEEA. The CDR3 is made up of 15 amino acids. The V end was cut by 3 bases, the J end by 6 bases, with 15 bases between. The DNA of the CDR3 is TGTGCCAGCAGCTTGTGGGGGGGCCAGAGCAATGAGCAGTTCTTC. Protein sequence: CASSLWGGQSNEQFF.

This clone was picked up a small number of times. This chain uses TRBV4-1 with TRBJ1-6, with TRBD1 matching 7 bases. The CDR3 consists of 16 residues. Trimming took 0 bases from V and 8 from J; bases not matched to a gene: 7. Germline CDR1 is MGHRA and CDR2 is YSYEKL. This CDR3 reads CASSQDQGVVYSPLHF. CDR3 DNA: TGCGCCAGCAGCCAAGATCAGGGGGTGGTGTATTCACCCCTCCACTTT.

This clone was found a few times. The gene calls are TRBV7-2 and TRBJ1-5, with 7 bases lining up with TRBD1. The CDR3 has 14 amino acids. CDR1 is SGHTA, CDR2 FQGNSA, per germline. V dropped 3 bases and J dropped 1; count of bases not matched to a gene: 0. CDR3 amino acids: CASSLTGSNQPQHF. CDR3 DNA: TGTGCCAGCAGCTTGACAGGGAGCAATCAGCCCCAGCATTTT.